These 14 T cell receptor beta chains were sequenced from one sample in a study of T cell repertoires in cytomegalovirus infection. TCRdb used MiXCR to reprocess the reads, holding one entry per CDR3 protein. The sample holds about 490,000 distinct CDR3 sequences; approximately 17% are singletons and the top ten take around 25%. The specimen was CD8+ T cells from PBMCs. Source of these receptors: a human donor in good health (CMV status not recorded). Some clones in this sample may be carry-over from other donors' samples.

This clonotype was observed many times. The gene calls are TRBV28 and TRBJ2-1; 9 bases align to TRBD2. The CDR3 loop spans 16 amino acids. The V segment lost 7 bases and the J segment 6 bases; nucleotides outside the gene matches: 13. Germline lookup yields CDR1 MDHEN and CDR2 SYDVKM. Written as DNA, the CDR3 is TGTGCCAGCAATCGAAGGTTGGTAGCGGGAGCCAATGAGCAGTTCTTC. Encoded protein: CASNRRLVAGANEQFF. Filled out from reference TRBV28 and TRBJ2-1, the complete variable domain reads DVKVTQSSRYLVKRTGEKVFLECVQDMDHENMFWYRQDPGLGLRLIYFSYDVKMKEKGDIPEGYSVSREKKERFSLILESASTNQTSMYLCASNRRLVAGANEQFFGPGTRLTVL.

This clonotype was recorded a few times. The gene calls are TRBV27 and TRBJ1-1; 7 nucleotides agree with TRBD1. Germline V gene data show CDR1 as MNHEY and CDR2 as SMNVEV (reference sequence). Losses at the gene ends were 3 bases for V and 1 base for J; bases not matched to a gene: 8. The CDR3 is made up of 16 amino acids. This chain's CDR3 is CASSFGVGTENTEAFF. In nucleotides, the CDR3 is TGTGCCAGCAGTTTTGGAGTCGGGACAGAGAACACTGAAGCTTTCTTT.

This clonotype has at least ten counts. This chain uses TRBV19 with TRBJ2-1; 7 nucleotides agree with TRBD2. The germline CDR1 and CDR2 sequences are LNHDA and SQIVND (reference sequence). The CDR3 totals 15 residues. J lost 9 bases, V lost 8 bases, and 16 bases had no gene match. The CDR3 region has the DNA TGTGCCAGTCGCCCGGCGGCGGGAGCGTGGAGTGAGCAGTTCTTC. Amino acids: CASRPAAGAWSEQFF.

This clonotype came up many times. This rearrangement joins TRBV12-3 or TRBV12-4 to TRBJ2-3; D gene ambiguous. V was clipped by 1 base and J by 3 bases, with 11 bases between them. The CDR3 is 15 residues long. The CDR3 DNA follows: TGTGCCAGCAGTTTAGGTCTTCGACGGACAGATACGCAGTATTTT. This codes for CASSLGLRRTDTQYF.

Remarks on this clonotype: No conserved phenylalanine or tryptophan ends this CDR3, so it is likely a read error. The chain carries TRBV5-1 and TRBJ2-7; no clear D gene. The CDR3 runs 13 residues. Trimming removed 4 bases from V and 3 bases from J, with 11 bases in between. Germline lookup yields CDR1 SGHRS and CDR2 YFSETQ. In nucleotides, the CDR3 is TGCGCCAGCAGCGGGCCACCTCTCTACGAGCAGTACTTA. This gives the protein CASSGPPLYEQYL.

In this sample, this clonotype turned up many times. This rearrangement joins TRBV28 to TRBJ2-7, with D possibly being TRBD1 (5 bases). The germline V gene encodes CDR1 MDHEN and CDR2 SYDVKM. This CDR3 has 15 residues. V shed 2 bases and J shed 3 bases, with 14 bases lying between them. CDR3 coding DNA: TGTGCCAGCAGTTTAGCACCGGACATAGTCTACGAGCAGTACTTC. Translating gives CASSLAPDIVYEQYF.

This clonotype was seen ten or more times. The chain couples TRBV7-3 to TRBJ1-1, with D possibly being TRBD1 (5 bases). The CDR3 contains 14 residues. CDR1 is SGHTA, CDR2 FQGTGA, per germline. V was trimmed by 3 bases and J by 1 base, leaving 9 bases between them. DNA of the CDR3: TGTGCCAGCAGCTTTGGGGCCGGGAACACTGAAGCTTTCTTT. Amino acids: CASSFGAGNTEAFF.

This clonotype was observed a few times. V is TRBV6-6 and J is TRBJ2-3; 12 bases align to TRBD2. The CDR3 has 16 residues. The germline V gene encodes CDR1 MNHNY and CDR2 SVGAGI (reference sequence). The trim removed 6 bases at V and 5 bases at J, leaving 9 bases unmatched. This CDR3 reads CASRSSLAGGQDTQYF. CDR3 bases: TGTGCCAGCAGATCTTCCCTAGCGGGGGGGCAAGATACGCAGTATTTT.

This clonotype was counted many times. The chain combines TRBV27 with TRBJ2-1; D is possibly TRBD2 (6 bases). V shed 7 bases and J shed 4 bases, with 17 bases lying between them. Germline CDR1 MNHEY, CDR2 SMNVEV (reference sequence). CDR3 length: 15 amino acids. The CDR3 here is CASNNKGLHYNEQFF. The CDR3 region has the DNA TGTGCCAGCAATAATAAGGGACTCCATTACAATGAGCAGTTCTTC.

This clonotype was picked up a small number of times. The chain links TRBV9 to TRBJ1-1, with D hard to call. Between the trimmed V and J ends, which lost 4 bases and 0 bases, there was a span of 13 bases. Germline CDR1 and CDR2: SGDLS and YYNGEE. The CDR3 loop spans 15 amino acids. CDR3 sequence: CASSHGRLMNTEAFF. CDR3 in DNA: TGTGCCAGCAGCCACGGCAGACTGATGAACACTGAAGCTTTCTTT. Drawing the rest from reference TRBV9 and TRBJ1-1, the complete variable domain is DSGVTQTPKHLITATGQRVTLRCSPRSGDLSVYWYQQSLDQGLQFLIQYYNGEERAKGNILERFSAQQFPDLHSELNLSSLELGDSALYFCASSHGRLMNTEAFFGQGTRLTVV.

This clonotype was found a few times. The rearrangement links TRBV19 to TRBJ1-5; no clear D gene. Germline CDR1 LNHDA, CDR2 SQIVND (reference sequence). Trimming removed 5 bases from V and 5 bases from J, with 7 bases in between. There are 12 residues in the CDR3. Here the CDR3 DNA reads TGTGCCAGTAGTGAGGATTATCAGCCCCAGCATTTT. Translated, it gives CASSEDYQPQHF.

The V and J genes are TRBV7-9 and TRBJ2-3; TRBD2 agrees at 10 bases. Germline V gene lookup returns CDR1 SEHNR and CDR2 FQNEAQ (reference sequence). V was pared by 1 base and J by 0 bases, with 13 bases of the junction left unmatched. The CDR3 is 20 amino acids. The CDR3 is CASSLVRGTSEVTSTDTQYF. CDR3 sequence (DNA): TGTGCCAGCAGCTTAGTGAGGGGGACTAGCGAAGTTACTAGCACAGATACGCAGTATTTT.

This clonotype occurred a few times. A read error is possible here, since a much larger clone lies one base away. The rearrangement joins TRBV11-2 to TRBJ1-1; TRBD1 matches at 12 bases. The CDR3 is 16 amino acids. Germline CDR1 is SGHAT and CDR2 is FQNNGV. The CDR3: CASSLWDRGHDTAAFF. The DNA of the CDR3 is TGTGCCAGCAGCTTATGGGACAGGGGGCACGACACTGCAGCTTTCTTT.

In its sample, this clonotype was seen many times. V gene TRBV19 combines with J gene TRBJ2-7; D not certain. The CDR3 spans 15 residues. Germline V gene data show CDR1 as LNHDA and CDR2 as SQIVND (reference sequence). Between the trimmed V and J ends, which lost 0 bases and 0 bases, there was a span of 9 bases. CDR3 sequence reads: CASSIDGGTSYEQYF. The CDR3 DNA sequence: TGTGCCAGTAGTATAGATGGCGGTACCTCCTACGAGCAGTACTTC.